The sequence of this T cell receptor beta chain was determined in a study of sequential checkpoint blockade in melanoma. Background on the study: Patients were randomized 1:1 to nivolumab-then-ipilimumab or ipilimumab-then-nivolumab first-line.

As for treatment: randomized to nivolumab then ipilimumab (arm A) or the reverse (arm B). DNA-damaging chemotherapy had not been given to any patient beforehand. PBMC sorting kept live CD3+CD8+ cells without CD19 or CD56. The assay was immunoSEQ multiplex PCR, and TCRdb's table has in-frame clones only and misses some. The top ten hold roughly 12% of the sample, which has around 18,000 clones, roughly two thirds seen once. The germline V gene encodes CDR1 SGHTA and CDR2 FQGTGA. CDR3 length: 17 residues. J lost 9 bases, V lost 5 bases, and 19 bases had no gene match. The rearrangement links TRBV7-3 to TRBJ2-1; TRBD2 matches at 7 bases. The receptor was isolated from a human donor with melanoma. The specimen was CD8+ T cells sorted from blood (inferred from file names), collected from a patient given nivolumab and ipilimumab in sequence. The CDR3 sequence: CASSNFLPSGEMGEQFF. DNA for the CDR3: TGTGCCAGCAGCAATTTCCTCCCCAGCGGGGAGATGGGTGAGCAGTTCTTC.